This T cell receptor beta chain was identified during a study of control samples from healthy donors and cancer patients. The CDR3 covers 19 residues. V dropped 0 bases and J dropped 8 bases, with 25 bases sitting between them. Germline V gives CDR1 LNHDA, CDR2 SQIVND (reference sequence). Generated by immunoSEQ multiplex PCR, the TCRdb table keeps only in-frame clones and is missing some. The sample lists about 160,000 clones, 93% occurring once. The TCR was taken from a man aged 18 to 35 in good health. This chain joins TRBV19 and TRBJ1-4; the D gene is possibly TRBD1 (5 bases). The sequencing input was blood. CDR3 in DNA: TGTGCCAGTAGTATAGATTTTGGGGACTACAAACAACTGGGAGAAAAACTGTTTTTT. As protein: CASSIDFGDYKQLGEKLFF.